This T cell receptor (beta chain) was captured in a study of blood T cell repertoires in COVID-19 (dated by TCRdb to 2020 to 2022). Background on the whole study: The collaborator samples originated in the United States, Italy and Spain and spanned the acute and convalescent phases of COVID-19. The prospective study material was composed of cDNA or gDNA derived from T cells, B-cell-depleted T cells, or PBMCs. The dataset comprised deeply sampled blood TCRbeta repertoires from subjects exposed to, actively infected with, or recovered from COVID-19. The repertoires were released in a freely available public database intended as a resource for research on the immune response to SARS-CoV-2. The samples were drawn from two sources: the first 160 participants of the ongoing ImmuneRACE study, and 1,200 or so subjects contributed by 6 global collaborators. Nearly every sample came with metadata listing a de-identified subject ID, COVID-19 status, age in years and sex. Where available, HLA class I and class II types were obtained from metadata supplied by the sample provider rather than from assay-based typing.

CDR1 and CDR2 (ENHRY, SYGVKD) derive from the germline V gene. Counted from cysteine to phenylalanine, this CDR3 has 13 amino acids. Only the CDR3 portion is preserved as DNA: 39 bases, with reading frame beginning at the first base. A distance of 7 bases separates the germline ends of V and J, which lose 2 bases and 3 bases respectively. In Seattle, one collaborating source enrolled patients while the infection was active and tracked those patients longitudinally over the course of disease. Whole blood was collected in K2EDTA tubes by collaborating institutions according to the institutions' own protocols. For TCRbeta analysis, collaborators shipped samples as frozen whole blood, isolated PBMCs, or DNA extracted from either of those sample types. TCRbeta CDR3 regions were amplified from genomic DNA by means of the immunoSEQ Assay, a bias-controlled multiplex PCR. In the original analysis: Nucleated cell counts per sample were estimated from amplification of reference gene primers within the assay. To quantify the absolute abundance of each unique TCRbeta CDR3 rearrangement, sequence reads were collapsed and filtered. For each sample, productive Simpson clonality was calculated by taking the square root of Simpson's diversity index across productive rearrangements. TCRdb carries this immuneACCESS record with in-frame sequences only. Its versions omit some clonotypes, under half of them owing to an unresolved V gene in the studies checked, with the rest unexplained. The V and J calls and clone size come from that table; D and trimming were worked out from the DNA. The sample records about 180,000 clones, around 86% of which are singletons. Less than 0.7% of the sample belongs to the ten largest clones.

A remark on this clone: Its antigen is unknown. Nothing much larger sits one base from this clone, and base qualities are not available. This CDR3 is also generated by other DNA sequences in the sample.

The investigation overall reported the following: How much clinical and demographic metadata was included differed by source and by participant, and the metadata was provided uncurated.

This receptor was obtained from a man aged 55 to 70 with COVID-19, enrolled during active disease. The sequence is built from TRBV10-3 and TRBJ1-2; no confident D gene assignment can be made. Sequenced: peripheral blood. The bases are TGTGCCATCAGTGAGGGTGGAGACTATGGCTACACCTTC. Its translation reads: CAISEGGDYGYTF.